This TCR beta chain emerged from a study of cytomegalovirus exposure and HLA in healthy donors. Whole-study results and caveats: Being indistinguishable, some V segments were excluded, TRBV6-2 and TRBV6-3 among them.

Primers for the PCR totalled 60 Vbeta and 13 Jbeta. Measured with immunoSEQ multiplex PCR; TCRdb has only the in-frame clones, and not every one. Of 130,000 to 150,000 clones in the sample, roughly 80% were seen once. Notes on this clone: Its target is unknown.

CDR1 and CDR2 (germline): MNHNS, SASEGT. CDR3 length: 14 amino acids. V was trimmed by 2 bases and J by 4 bases, leaving 9 bases between them. The rearrangement uses TRBV6-1 and TRBJ1-3, with unresolved D. What was sequenced was PBMCs. The clonotype was recovered from a man in his forties in good health and CMV-seronegative. In nucleotides, the CDR3 is TGTGCCAGCAGTGAACTTAGTTCCGGAAACACCATATATTTT. Translation: CASSELSSGNTIYF.